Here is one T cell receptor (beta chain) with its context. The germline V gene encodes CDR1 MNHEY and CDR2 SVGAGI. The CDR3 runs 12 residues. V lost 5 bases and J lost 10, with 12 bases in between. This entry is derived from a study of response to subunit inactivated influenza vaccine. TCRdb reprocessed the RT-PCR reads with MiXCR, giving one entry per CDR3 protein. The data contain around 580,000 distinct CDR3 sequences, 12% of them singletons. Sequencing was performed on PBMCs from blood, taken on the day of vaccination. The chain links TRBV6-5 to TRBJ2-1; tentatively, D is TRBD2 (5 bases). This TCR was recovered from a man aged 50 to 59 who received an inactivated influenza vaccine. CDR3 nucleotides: TGTGCCAGCAGTCGTGCCCGAGGGGAGCAGTTCTTC. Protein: CASSRARGEQFF.